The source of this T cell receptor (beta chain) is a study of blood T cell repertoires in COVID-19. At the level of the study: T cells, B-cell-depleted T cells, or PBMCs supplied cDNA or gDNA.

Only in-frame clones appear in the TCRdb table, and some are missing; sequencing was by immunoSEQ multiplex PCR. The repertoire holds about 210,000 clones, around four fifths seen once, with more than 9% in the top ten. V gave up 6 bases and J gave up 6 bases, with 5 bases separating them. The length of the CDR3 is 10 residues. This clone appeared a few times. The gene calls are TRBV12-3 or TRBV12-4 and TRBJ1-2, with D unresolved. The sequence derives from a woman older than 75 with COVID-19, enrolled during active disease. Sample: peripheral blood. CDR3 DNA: TGTGCCAGCAGAACGGATGGCTACACCTTC. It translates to CASRTDGYTF.